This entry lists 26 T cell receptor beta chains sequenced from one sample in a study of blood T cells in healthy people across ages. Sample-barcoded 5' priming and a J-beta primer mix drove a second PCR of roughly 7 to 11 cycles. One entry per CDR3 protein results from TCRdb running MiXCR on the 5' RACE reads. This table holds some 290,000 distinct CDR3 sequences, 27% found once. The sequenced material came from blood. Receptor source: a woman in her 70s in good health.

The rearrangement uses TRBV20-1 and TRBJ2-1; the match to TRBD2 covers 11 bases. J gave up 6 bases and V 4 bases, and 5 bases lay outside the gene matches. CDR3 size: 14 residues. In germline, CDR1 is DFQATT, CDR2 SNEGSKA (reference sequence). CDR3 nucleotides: TGCAGTGCTATTAGCGGGAGGGACGGCAATGAGCAGTTCTTC. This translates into CSAISGRDGNEQFF.

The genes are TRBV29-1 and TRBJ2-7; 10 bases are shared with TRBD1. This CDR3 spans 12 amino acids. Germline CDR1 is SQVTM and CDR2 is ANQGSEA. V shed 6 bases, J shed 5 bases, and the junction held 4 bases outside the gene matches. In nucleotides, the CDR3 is TGCAGCGTCGAGGGACAGGGGCACGAGCAGTACTTC. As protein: CSVEGQGHEQYF.

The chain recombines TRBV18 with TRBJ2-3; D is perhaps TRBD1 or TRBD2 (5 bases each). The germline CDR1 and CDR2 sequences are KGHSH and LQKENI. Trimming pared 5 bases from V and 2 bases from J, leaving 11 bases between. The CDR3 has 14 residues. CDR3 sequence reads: CASSVSGLTDTQYF. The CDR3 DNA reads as TGTGCCAGCTCAGTCTCGGGGCTCACAGATACGCAGTATTTT.

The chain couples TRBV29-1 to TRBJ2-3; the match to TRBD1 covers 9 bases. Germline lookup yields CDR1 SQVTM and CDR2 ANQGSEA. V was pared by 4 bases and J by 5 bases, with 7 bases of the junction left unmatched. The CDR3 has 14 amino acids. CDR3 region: CSVGGTGTGDTQYF. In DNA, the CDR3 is TGCAGCGTTGGCGGGACAGGGACGGGAGATACGCAGTATTTT.

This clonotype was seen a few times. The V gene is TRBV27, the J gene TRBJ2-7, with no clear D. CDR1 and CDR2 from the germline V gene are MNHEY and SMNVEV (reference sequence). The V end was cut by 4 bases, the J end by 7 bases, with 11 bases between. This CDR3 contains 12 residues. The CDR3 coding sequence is TGTGCCAGCAGTTCAGGCTTTGGAGAGCAGTACTTC. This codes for CASSSGFGEQYF.

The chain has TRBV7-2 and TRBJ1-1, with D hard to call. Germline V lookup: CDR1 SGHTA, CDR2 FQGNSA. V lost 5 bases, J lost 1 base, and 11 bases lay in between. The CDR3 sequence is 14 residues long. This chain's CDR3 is CASSLKRRNTEAFF. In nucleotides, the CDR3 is TGTGCCAGCAGCCTAAAAAGGAGGAACACTGAAGCTTTCTTT.

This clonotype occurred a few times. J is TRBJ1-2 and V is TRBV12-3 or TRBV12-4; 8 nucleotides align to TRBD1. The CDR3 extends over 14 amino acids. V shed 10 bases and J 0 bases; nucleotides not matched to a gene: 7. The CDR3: CAIPRQGTNYGYTF. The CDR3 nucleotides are TGTGCCATACCTCGACAGGGGACTAACTATGGCTACACCTTC.

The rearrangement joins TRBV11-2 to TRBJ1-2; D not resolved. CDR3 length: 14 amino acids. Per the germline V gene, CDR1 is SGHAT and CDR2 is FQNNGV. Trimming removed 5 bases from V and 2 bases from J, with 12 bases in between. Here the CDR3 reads CASSPGVGNYGYTF. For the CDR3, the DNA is TGTGCCAGCAGCCCCGGGGTTGGGAACTATGGCTACACCTTC.

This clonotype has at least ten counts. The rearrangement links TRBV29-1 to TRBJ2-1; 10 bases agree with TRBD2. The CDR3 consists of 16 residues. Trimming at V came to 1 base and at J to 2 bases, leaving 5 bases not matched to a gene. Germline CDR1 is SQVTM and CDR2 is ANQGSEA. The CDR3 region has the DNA TGCAGCGTTGAAGGGAGGCTAGCGGGGGCCTACAATGAGCAGTTCTTC. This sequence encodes CSVEGRLAGAYNEQFF.

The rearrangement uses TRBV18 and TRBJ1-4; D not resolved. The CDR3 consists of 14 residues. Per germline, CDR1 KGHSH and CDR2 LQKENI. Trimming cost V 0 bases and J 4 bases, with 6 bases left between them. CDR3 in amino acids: CASSPPSRNEKLFF. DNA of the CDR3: TGTGCCAGCTCACCACCCTCGCGTAATGAAAAACTGTTTTTT.

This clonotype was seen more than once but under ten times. CDR3 sequence (DNA): TGTGCCACCAGTGATTTGACTAGCGTCGCCGGGGAGCTGTTTTTT. Translated: CATSDLTSVAGELFF. The rearrangement uses TRBV24-1 and TRBJ2-2; 7 bases fit TRBD2. V shed 0 bases, J shed 6 bases, and the junction held 3 bases outside the gene matches. This CDR3 has 15 amino acids. In germline, CDR1 is KGHDR, CDR2 SFDVKD.

The CDR3 region is CASSLVGSEAFF. In nucleotides, the CDR3 is TGTGCCAGCAGTTTGGTAGGCTCTGAAGCTTTCTTT. J is TRBJ1-1 and V is TRBV28; D is uncertain. Germline CDR1 MDHEN, CDR2 SYDVKM. Trimming removed 3 bases at V and 6 bases at J, with 8 bases between. This CDR3 has 12 amino acids.

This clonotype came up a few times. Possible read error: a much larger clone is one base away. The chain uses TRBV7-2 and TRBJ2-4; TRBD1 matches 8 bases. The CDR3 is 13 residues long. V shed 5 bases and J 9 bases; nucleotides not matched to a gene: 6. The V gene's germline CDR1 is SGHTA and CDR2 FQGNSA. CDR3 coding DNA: TGTGCCAGCAGCGGACAGGGTGCAAGCATTCAGTACTTC. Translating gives CASSGQGASIQYF. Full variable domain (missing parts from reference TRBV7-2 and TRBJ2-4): GAGVSQSPSNKVTEKGKDVELRCDPISGHTALYWYRQSLGQGLEFLIYFQGNSAPDKSGLPSDRFSAERTGGSVSTLTIQRTQQEDSAVYLCASSGQGASIQYFGAGTRLSVL.

Here the CDR3 reads CASTDVGIQSYEQYF. DNA of the CDR3: TGTGCCAGCACCGACGTCGGGATCCAGTCCTACGAGCAGTACTTC. The rearrangement joins TRBV28 to TRBJ2-7, with a possible D match to TRBD2 (5 bases). The V and J ends lost 7 bases and 1 base respectively, with 17 bases between them. Germline-derived CDR1 and CDR2 are MDHEN and SYDVKM. CDR3 length: 15 amino acids.

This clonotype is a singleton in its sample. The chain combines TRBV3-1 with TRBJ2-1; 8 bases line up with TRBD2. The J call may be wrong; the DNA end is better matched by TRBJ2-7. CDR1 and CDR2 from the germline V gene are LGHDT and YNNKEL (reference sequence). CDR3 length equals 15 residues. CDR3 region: CASSLRGSGAYEQYF. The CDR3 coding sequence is TGTGCCAGCAGCCTCCGGGGTAGCGGGGCCTACGAGCAGTACTTC.

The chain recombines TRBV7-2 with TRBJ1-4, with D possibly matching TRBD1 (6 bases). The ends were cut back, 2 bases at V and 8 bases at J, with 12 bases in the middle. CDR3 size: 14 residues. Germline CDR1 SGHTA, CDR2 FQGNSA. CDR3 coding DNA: TGTGCCAGCAGCTTACTAGGGGGGGAAGAAAAACTGTTTTTT. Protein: CASSLLGGEEKLFF.

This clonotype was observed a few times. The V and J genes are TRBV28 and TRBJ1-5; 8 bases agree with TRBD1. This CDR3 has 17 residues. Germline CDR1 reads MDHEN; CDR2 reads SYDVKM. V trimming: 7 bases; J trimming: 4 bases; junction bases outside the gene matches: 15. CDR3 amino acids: CASNGSFGDRRNQPQHF. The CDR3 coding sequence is TGTGCCAGCAACGGATCGTTCGGGGACAGGAGGAATCAGCCCCAGCATTTT.

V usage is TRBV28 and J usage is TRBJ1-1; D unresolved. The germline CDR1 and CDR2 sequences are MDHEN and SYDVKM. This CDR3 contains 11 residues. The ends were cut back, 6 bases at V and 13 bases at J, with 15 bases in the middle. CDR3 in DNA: TGTGCCAGCAGGCCCACCTATGGACTTTTCTTT. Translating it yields CASRPTYGLFF.

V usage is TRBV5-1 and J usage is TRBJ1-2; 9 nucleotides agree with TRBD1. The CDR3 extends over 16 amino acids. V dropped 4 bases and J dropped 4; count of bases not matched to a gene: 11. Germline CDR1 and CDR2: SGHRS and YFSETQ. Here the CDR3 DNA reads TGCGCCAGCAGCATCGGGACAGGGTTCGCGGGCTATGGCTACACCTTC. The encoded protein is CASSIGTGFAGYGYTF.

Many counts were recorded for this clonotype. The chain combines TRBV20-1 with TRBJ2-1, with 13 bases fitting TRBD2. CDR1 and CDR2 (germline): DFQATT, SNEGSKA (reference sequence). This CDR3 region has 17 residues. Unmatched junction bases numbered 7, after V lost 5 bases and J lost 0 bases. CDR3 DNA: TGCAGTGCTGTAGGGACTAGCGGGATGATCTCCTACAATGAGCAGTTCTTC. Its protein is CSAVGTSGMISYNEQFF.

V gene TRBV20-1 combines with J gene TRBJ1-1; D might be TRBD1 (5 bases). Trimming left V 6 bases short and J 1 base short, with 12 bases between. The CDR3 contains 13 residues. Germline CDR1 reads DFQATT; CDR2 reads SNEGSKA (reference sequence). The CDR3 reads CSATGQTNTEAFF. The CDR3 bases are TGCAGTGCAACGGGGCAGACGAACACTGAAGCTTTCTTT.

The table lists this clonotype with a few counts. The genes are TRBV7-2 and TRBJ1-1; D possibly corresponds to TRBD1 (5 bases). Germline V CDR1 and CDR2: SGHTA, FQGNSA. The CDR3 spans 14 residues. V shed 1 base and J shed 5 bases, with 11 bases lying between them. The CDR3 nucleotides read TGTGCCAGCAGCTTAGAGTGGGGGTCTACTGAAGCTTTCTTT. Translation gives CASSLEWGSTEAFF.

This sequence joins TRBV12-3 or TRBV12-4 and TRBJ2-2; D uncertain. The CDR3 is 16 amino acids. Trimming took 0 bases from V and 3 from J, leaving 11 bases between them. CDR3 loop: CASSLALVGYTGELFF. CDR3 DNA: TGTGCCAGCAGTTTAGCGCTCGTCGGGTACACCGGGGAGCTGTTTTTT.

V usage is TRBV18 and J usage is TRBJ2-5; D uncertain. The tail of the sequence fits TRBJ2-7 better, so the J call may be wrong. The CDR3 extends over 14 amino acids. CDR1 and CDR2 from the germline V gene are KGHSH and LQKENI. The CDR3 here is CASSQGMFGDEQYF. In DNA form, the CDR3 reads TGTGCCAGCTCACAGGGTATGTTTGGCGACGAGCAGTACTTC.

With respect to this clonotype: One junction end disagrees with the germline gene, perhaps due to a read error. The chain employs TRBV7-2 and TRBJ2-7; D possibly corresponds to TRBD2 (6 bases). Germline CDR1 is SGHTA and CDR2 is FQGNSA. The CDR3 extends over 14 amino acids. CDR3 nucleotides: TGTGCCAGAGTACCCTTGCGGGGCTCCGACGAGCAGTACTTC. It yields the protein CARVPLRGSDEQYF.

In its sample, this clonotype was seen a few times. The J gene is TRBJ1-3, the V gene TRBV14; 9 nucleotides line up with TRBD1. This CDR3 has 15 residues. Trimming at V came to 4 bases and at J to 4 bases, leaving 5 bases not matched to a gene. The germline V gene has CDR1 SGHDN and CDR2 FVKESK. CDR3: CASSPWTGVGNTIYF. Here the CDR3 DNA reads TGTGCCAGCAGCCCCTGGACAGGGGTAGGAAACACCATATATTTT.